This T cell receptor (beta chain) stems from a study of blood T cell repertoires in COVID-19. Original analysis: From reference gene primer amplification, estimates of nucleated cell counts were derived. Sequencing was performed with immunoSEQ multiplex PCR; in TCRdb, only in-frame clones are kept and a portion is missing. V and J calls and clone size are copied from that table; D and trimming were computed from the DNA. The sample consists of 100,000 to 150,000 clones, roughly 83% of them appearing once. The CDR3 is 16 amino acids. Germline V gene sequence: CDR1 LNHDA, CDR2 SQIVND (reference sequence). Trimming left V 9 bases short and J 0 bases short, with 17 bases between.

The sequence derives from a man in his forties with active or convalescent COVID-19. The sample consisted of peripheral blood. This chain joins TRBV19 and TRBJ2-2, with D tentatively TRBD2 (7 bases). CDR3 sequence: CASLMGGQANTGELFF. Here the CDR3 DNA reads TGTGCCAGCCTCATGGGGGGGCAGGCGAACACCGGGGAGCTGTTTTTT.